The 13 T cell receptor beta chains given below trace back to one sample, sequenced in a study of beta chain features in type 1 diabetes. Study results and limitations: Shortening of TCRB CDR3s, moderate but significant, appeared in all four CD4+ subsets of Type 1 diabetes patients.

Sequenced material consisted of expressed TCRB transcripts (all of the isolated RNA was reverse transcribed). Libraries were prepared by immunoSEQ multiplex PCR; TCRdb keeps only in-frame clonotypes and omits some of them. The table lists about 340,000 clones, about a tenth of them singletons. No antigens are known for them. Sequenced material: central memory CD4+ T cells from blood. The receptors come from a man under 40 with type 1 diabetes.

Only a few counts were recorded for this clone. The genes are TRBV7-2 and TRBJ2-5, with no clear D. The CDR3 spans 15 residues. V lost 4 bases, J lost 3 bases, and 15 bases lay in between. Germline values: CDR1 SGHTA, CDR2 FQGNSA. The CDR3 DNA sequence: TGTGCCAGCAGCTCGTCCATATTAAGGGAAGAGACCCAGTACTTC. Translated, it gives CASSSSILREETQYF.

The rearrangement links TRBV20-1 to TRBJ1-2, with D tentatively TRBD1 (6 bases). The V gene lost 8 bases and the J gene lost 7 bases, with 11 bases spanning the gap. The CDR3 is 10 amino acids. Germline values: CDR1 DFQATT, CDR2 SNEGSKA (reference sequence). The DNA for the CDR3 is TGCAGTCCCGAAGGGGGTGGCTACACCTTC. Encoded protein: CSPEGGGYTF.

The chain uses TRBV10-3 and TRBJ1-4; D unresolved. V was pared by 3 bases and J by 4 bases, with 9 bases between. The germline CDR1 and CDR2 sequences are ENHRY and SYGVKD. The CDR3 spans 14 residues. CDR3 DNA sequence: TGTGCCATCAGTGAAGGGCAGCTTAATGAAAAACTGTTTTTT. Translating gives CAISEGQLNEKLFF.

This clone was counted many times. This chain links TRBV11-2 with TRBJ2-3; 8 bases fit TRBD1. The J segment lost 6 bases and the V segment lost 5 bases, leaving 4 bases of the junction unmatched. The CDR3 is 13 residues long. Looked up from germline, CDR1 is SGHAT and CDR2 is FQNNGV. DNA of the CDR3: TGTGCCAGCAGCCCCAGGACAGGGGATACGCAGTATTTT. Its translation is CASSPRTGDTQYF.

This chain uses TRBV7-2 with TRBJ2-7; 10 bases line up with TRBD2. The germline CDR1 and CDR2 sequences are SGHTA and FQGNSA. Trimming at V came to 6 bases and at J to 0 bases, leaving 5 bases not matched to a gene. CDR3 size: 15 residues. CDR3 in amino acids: CASRLLAGDSYEQYF. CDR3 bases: TGTGCCAGCAGATTGCTAGCGGGGGACTCCTACGAGCAGTACTTC.

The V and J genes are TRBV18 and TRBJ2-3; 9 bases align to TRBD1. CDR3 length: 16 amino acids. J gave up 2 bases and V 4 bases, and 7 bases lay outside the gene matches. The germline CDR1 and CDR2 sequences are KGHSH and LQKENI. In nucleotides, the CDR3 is TGTGCCAGCTCACGCGGTAGGACAGGGGACACAGATACGCAGTATTTT. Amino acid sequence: CASSRGRTGDTDTQYF.

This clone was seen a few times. CDR3 residues: CASRQGTGDPVVGINEQFF. CDR3 DNA sequence: TGTGCCAGCAGGCAAGGGACAGGGGATCCAGTCGTGGGAATCAATGAGCAGTTCTTC. The rearrangement joins TRBV11-2 to TRBJ2-1; 10 bases map to TRBD1. Germline CDR1 and CDR2: SGHAT and FQNNGV. This CDR3 contains 19 residues. V shed 6 bases, J shed 6 bases, and the junction held 20 bases outside the gene matches.

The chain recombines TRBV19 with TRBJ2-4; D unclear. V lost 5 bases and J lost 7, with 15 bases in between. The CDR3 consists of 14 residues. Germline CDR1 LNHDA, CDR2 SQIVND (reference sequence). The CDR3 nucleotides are TGTGCCAGTAGTCGAACAGCTTCCGAGAACATTCAGTACTTC. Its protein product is CASSRTASENIQYF.

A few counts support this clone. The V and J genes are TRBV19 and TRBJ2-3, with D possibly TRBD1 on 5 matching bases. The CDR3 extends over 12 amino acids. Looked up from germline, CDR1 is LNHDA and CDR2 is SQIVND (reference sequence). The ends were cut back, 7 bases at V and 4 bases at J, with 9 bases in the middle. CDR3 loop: CASIGAADTQYF. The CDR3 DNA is TGTGCCAGTATTGGGGCGGCAGATACGCAGTATTTT. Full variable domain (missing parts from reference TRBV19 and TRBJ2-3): DGGITQSPKYLFRKEGQNVTLSCEQNLNHDAMYWYRQDPGQGLRLIYYSQIVNDFQKGDIAEGYSVSREKKESFPLTVTSAQKNPTAFYLCASIGAADTQYFGPGTRLTVL.

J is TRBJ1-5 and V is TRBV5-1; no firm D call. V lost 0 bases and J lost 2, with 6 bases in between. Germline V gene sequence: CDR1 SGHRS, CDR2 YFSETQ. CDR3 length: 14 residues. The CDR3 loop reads CASSLGQRNQPQHF. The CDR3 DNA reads TGCGCCAGCAGCTTGGGGCAGCGCAATCAGCCCCAGCATTTT.

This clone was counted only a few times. The chain's CDR3 is CASSSSPGLAAGYNEQFF. In DNA, the CDR3 is TGTGCCAGCAGCTCCTCACCGGGACTAGCGGCGGGGTACAATGAGCAGTTCTTC. The chain combines TRBV7-9 with TRBJ2-1, with 11 nucleotides matching TRBD2. Germline V gene lookup returns CDR1 SEHNR and CDR2 FQNEAQ (reference sequence). Trimming cost V 4 bases and J 4 bases; bases outside gene matches: 12. The CDR3 contains 18 residues.

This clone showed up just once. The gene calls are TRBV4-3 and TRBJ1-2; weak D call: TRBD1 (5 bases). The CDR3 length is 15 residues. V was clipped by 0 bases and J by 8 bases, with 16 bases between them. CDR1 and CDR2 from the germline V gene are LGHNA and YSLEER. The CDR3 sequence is CASSQDMGPFRGYTF. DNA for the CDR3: TGCGCCAGCAGCCAAGATATGGGGCCCTTCAGGGGCTACACCTTC.

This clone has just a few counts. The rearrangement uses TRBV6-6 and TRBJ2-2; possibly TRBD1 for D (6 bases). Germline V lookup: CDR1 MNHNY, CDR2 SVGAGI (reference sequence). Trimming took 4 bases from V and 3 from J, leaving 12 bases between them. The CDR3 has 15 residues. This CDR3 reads CASSSQGPYTGELFF. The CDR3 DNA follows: TGTGCCAGCAGTTCTCAGGGGCCCTACACCGGGGAGCTGTTTTTT.